This T cell receptor (beta chain) stems from a study of cytomegalovirus exposure and HLA in healthy donors. Study overall: Across almost 400 genotyped donors, about 81% landed in the Caucasian-associated ancestry cluster.

The PCR was carried out with 60 Vbeta primers and 13 Jbeta primers. Measured with immunoSEQ multiplex PCR; TCRdb has only the in-frame clones, and not every one. Here the sample spans approximately 110,000 clones, over 75% being singletons. This clone was counted only a few times. Its antigen is unknown. General observations from the study: For TCR beta chains, V- and J-gene trimming was later linked to a missense DCLRE1C variant.

Sequences were obtained from PBMCs. The receptor was derived from a woman in her thirties in good health and CMV-seropositive.

In nucleotides, the CDR3 is TGCGCCAGCAGCCTTAACTCTGGAAACACCATATATTTT. It codes for CASSLNSGNTIYF. This sequence joins TRBV5-1 and TRBJ1-3; D not certain. This CDR3 has 13 residues. V was cut by 4 bases and J by 0 bases, with 5 bases left in between. Germline V gene lookup returns CDR1 SGHRS and CDR2 YFSETQ.